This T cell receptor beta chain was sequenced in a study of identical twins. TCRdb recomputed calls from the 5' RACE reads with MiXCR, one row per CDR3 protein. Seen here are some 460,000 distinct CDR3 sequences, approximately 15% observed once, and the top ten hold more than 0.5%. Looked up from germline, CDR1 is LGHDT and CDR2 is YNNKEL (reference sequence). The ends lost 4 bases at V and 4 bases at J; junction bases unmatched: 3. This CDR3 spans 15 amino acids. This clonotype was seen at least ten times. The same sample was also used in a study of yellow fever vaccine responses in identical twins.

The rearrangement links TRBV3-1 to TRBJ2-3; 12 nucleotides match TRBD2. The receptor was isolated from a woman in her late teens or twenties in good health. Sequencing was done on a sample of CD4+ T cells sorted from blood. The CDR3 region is CASSLRLAGADTQYF. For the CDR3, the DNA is TGTGCCAGCAGCCTGCGACTAGCGGGAGCAGATACGCAGTATTTT.